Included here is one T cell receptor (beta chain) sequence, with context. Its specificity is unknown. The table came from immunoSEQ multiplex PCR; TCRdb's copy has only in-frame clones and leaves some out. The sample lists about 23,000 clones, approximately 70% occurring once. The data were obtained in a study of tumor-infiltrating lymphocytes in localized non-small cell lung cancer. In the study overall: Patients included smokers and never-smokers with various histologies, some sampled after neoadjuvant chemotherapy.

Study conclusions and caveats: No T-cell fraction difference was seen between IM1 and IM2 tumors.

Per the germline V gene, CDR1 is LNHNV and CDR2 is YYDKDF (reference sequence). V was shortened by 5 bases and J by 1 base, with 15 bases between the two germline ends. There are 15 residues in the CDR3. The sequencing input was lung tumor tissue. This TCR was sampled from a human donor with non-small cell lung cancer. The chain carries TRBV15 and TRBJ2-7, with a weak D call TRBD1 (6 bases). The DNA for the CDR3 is TGTGCCACCAGCCGTGACAGGCCTTCTTCCTACGAGCAGTACTTC. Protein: CATSRDRPSSYEQYF. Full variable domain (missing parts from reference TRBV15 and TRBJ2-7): DAMVIQNPRYQVTQFGKPVTLSCSQTLNHNVMYWYQQKSSQAPKLLFHYYDKDFNNEADTPDNFQSRRPNTSFCFLDIRSPGLGDTAMYLCATSRDRPSSYEQYFGPGTRLTVT.